The clone carrying this T cell receptor (beta chain) came up a few times. Its matching antigen is unknown. Germline loops: CDR1 LNHDA, CDR2 SQIVND (reference sequence). The CDR3 has 14 residues. With 9 bases clipped from V and 3 bases from J, the junction kept 4 bases outside the gene matches. This record belongs to a study of beta chain features in type 1 diabetes. About the study: Taken together, all samples contributed approximately 110,000,000 examined sorted cells.

The isolated RNA, all of it, was reverse transcribed, so expressed TCRB transcripts were what got sequenced. Clones were read by immunoSEQ multiplex PCR, and TCRdb kept only the in-frame ones, dropping some. The profile shows about 360,000 clones, roughly 12% of them singletons. Overall study findings and caveats: It was among patients, rather than healthy donors, that naive, central memory and Treg TCRB repertoires appeared more similar. Patients with type 1 diabetes showed fewer VDJ junction insertions and more deletions.

The chain uses TRBV19 and TRBJ2-1, with 11 bases fitting TRBD2. Sequencing was carried out using naive CD4+ T cells from blood. The TCR comes from a man aged 18 to 35 in good health. CDR3 DNA: TGTGCCAGCAGACTAGCGGGAAGCTACAATGAGCAGTTCTTC. Translation: CASRLAGSYNEQFF.